This T cell receptor (beta chain) was recovered during a study of T-cell reconstitution after alpha-beta-depleted transplantation in children (dated by TCRdb to the mid-2010s). About the full investigation: The study quantitatively tracked T-cell immune reconstitution after TCRalphabeta/CD19-depleted allogeneic hematopoietic cell transplantation in children using TCR repertoire profiling.

V ends up 5 bases short and J 6 bases short, with an unmatched junction base count of 4. Inclusive of the bounding cysteine and phenylalanine, the CDR3 is 13 residues long. CDR3 DNA is the only sequence kept; it has 39 bases, read in frame from the first base. Based on the germline V gene, the CDR1 and CDR2 sequences are SGHRS and YFSETQ. This clonotype was counted at least ten times. The specificity of this receptor is unknown. No much larger clone exists at a distance of one base, and base qualities are not known. The library was prepared using PCR. The instrument was an Illumina HiSeq 2500. TCR libraries were prepared with molecular barcoding, using unique molecular identifiers to normalize TCRbeta repertoire quantification. Using fastp at Q25 and MiXCR, TCRdb reprocessed the public reads and kept productive beta chains. Every distinct CDR3 protein forms one entry, paired with its most common genes and DNA. The sample has 170,000 or so distinct CDR3 sequences on record, approximately 6.6% of them singletons. Jointly, the top ten make up around 3% of the sample.

Recombination linked TRBV5-1 to TRBJ2-3, with TRBD1 matching 9 junction bases. This specimen consisted of PBMCs from the stem cell graft donor, obtained from the stem cell graft. This TCR was recovered from a human donor who donated a stem cell graft to a child with Wiskott-Aldrich syndrome. The CDR3 has the sequence CASSNRGLDTQYF. Read as DNA, the sequence is TGCGCCAGCAGTAACAGGGGGCTTGATACGCAGTATTTT.